This T cell receptor (beta chain) was identified during a study of T cells after yellow fever vaccination. Findings of the study overall: Post-booster repertoires contained most primary-vaccination clones again (96% CD4, 88% CD8). Abundant bulk-population clonotypes could contaminate the FACS-sorted repertoires.

For TCR, cDNA came from 5'RACE template switching, which added a universal primer site and UMIs. Each CDR3 protein gets one entry after TCRdb re-called the 5' RACE reads with MiXCR. The sample has 250,000 to 300,000 distinct CDR3 sequences, about 5% seen once. Concerning this clonotype itself: Its matching antigen is unknown.

Specimen: CD4+ T cells sorted from PBMCs, collected on the day of the yellow fever booster vaccination. The origin of this receptor is a man in his late teens or twenties who received the YFV17D yellow fever vaccine.

The CDR3 is CASRKYRDSNQPQHF. The CDR3 bases are TGTGCCAGCAGGAAATACAGAGATAGCAATCAGCCCCAGCATTTT. This chain joins TRBV27 and TRBJ1-5; D not certain. The ends were cut back, 6 bases at V and 0 bases at J, with 12 bases in the middle. Per germline, CDR1 MNHEY and CDR2 SMNVEV (reference sequence). The CDR3 runs to 15 residues.